This T cell receptor beta chain originates from a study of blood T cell repertoires in COVID-19 (dated by TCRdb to 2020 to 2021). Broadly, across the study: Collaborator samples came from the United States, Italy and Spain and covered acute and convalescent phases of COVID-19. A freely available public database, intended as a resource for researchers studying the immune response to SARS-CoV-2, is where the repertoires were released. Nearly every sample came with metadata listing a de-identified subject ID, COVID-19 status, age in years and sex. The prospective study material was composed of cDNA or gDNA derived from T cells, B-cell-depleted T cells, or PBMCs. HLA class I and class II types, where available, came from metadata supplied by the sample provider rather than from assay-based typing. Samples were obtained from the ongoing ImmuneRACE study (first 160 participants) and from 1,000 to 1,500 subjects provided by 6 global collaborators. Deeply sampled blood TCRbeta repertoires from subjects exposed to, actively infected with, or recovered from COVID-19 were included in the dataset.

Enrolling through a virtual design, the prospective study's participants ranged in age from roughly 18 to 100 years and lived across some 22 United States geographic areas. Cohort assignment in the prospective study relied on participant-reported clinical history from a screening survey and a study questionnaire. ImmuneRACE Cohort 3 recovered participants were defined by two consecutive negative NP/OP PCR tests, healthcare professional clearance, or symptom resolution. In the prospective study, whole blood, serum and a nasopharyngeal or oropharyngeal swab were collected from each participant by mobile phlebotomists. Over an approximately 2-month period, participants in the prospective study had the option of providing additional blood draws and questionnaires. Before DNA extraction, prospective study blood samples were shipped either frozen or at room temperature. Per the germline V gene, MNHEY is the CDR1 and SVGAGI is the CDR2. The CDR3 starts with the cysteine, ends with the phenylalanine, and has 15 residues. The entry retains the CDR3 DNA only, 45 bases that are in frame from base 1. The germline ends are 10 bases apart after V is trimmed by 7 bases and J by 0 bases.

The immunoSEQ Assay, a bias-controlled multiplex PCR, was used to amplify TCRbeta CDR3 regions from genomic DNA. For the original study's pipeline: The number of nucleated cells in each sample was estimated by amplification of reference gene primers within the assay. To quantify the absolute abundance of each unique TCRbeta CDR3 rearrangement, sequence reads were collapsed and filtered. For each sample, productive Simpson clonality was calculated as the square root of Simpson's diversity index over productive rearrangements. What TCRdb holds here is the immuneACCESS table cut down to in-frame rearrangements. Part of the clones is not present; checked against another copy, under half of the missing clones reflect an unresolved V gene, and the others are unexplained. The V and J calls and clone size were taken over from that table, and D and trimming were inferred from the DNA. Within this sample are some 390,000 clones, with roughly 91% of them counted one time only. The leading ten clones occupy 1.7% of the sample.

About this clone itself: It has no known antigen specificity. Base qualities are not provided; no much larger clone lies one nucleotide away.

What the work shows at the level of the full study, not this receptor alone: Clinical and demographic metadata were provided uncurated, with the amount varying by source and participant.

The sequence derives from a woman aged 25 to 39 who had recovered from COVID-19. Source material: PBMCs or T cells enriched from blood (not recorded which). The chain couples TRBV6-5 to TRBJ2-6; the D gene assignment is ambiguous. The nucleotide sequence is given as TGTGCCAGCAACCCCCTCGGCTCTGGGGCCAACGTCCTGACTTTC. This gives the protein CASNPLGSGANVLTF.